This TCR beta chain derives from a study of CD8+CD57+ T cells in acquired aplastic anemia. Genomic DNA, the template, was used for profiling of the TCR beta VDJ and CDR3. TCRdb used MiXCR to reprocess the reads, holding one entry per CDR3 protein. The table lists some 180,000 distinct CDR3 sequences, 63% of them singletons. The V gene's germline CDR1 is LNHDA and CDR2 SQIVND (reference sequence). Between the trimmed V and J ends, which lost 6 bases and 6 bases, there was a span of 12 bases. This CDR3 region has 13 residues. This clonotype was found once. Those patients picked for sequencing had displayed CD8+CD57+ cell expansion on flow cytometry.

Sequencing used sorted CD4+, CD8+, or CD8+CD57+ T cells (not recorded which) from PBMCs. This clonotype was obtained from a human donor with aplastic anemia. This chain connects TRBV19 to TRBJ2-1; possibly TRBD1 for D (6 bases). This CDR3 is CASRTLGGNEQFF. The CDR3 DNA is TGTGCCAGTAGAACACTAGGGGGCAATGAGCAGTTCTTC.